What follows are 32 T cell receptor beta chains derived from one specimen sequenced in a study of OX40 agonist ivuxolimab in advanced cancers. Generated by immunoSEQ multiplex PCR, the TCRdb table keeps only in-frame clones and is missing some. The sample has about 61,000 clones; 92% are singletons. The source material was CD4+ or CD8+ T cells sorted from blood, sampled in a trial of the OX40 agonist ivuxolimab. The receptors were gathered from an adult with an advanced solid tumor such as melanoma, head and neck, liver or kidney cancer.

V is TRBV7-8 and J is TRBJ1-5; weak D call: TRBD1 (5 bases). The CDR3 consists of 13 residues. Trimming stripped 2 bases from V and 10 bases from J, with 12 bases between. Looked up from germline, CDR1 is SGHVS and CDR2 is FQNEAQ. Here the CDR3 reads CASSLTFRAPQHF. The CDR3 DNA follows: TGTGCCAGCAGCTTAACGTTCAGGGCCCCCCAGCATTTT.

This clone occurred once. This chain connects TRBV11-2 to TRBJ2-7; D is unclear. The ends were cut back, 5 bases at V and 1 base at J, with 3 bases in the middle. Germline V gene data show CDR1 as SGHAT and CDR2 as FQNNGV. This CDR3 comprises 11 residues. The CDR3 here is CASSVSYEQYF. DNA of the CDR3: TGTGCCAGCAGCGTATCCTACGAGCAGTACTTC.

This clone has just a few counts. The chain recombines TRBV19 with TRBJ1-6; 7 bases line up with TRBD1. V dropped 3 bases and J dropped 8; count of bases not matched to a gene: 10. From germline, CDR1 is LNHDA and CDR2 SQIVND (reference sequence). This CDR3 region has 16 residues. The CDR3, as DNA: TGTGCCAGTAGTATCCTCCACAGGGGCAAAGATTCACCCCTCCACTTT. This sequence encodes CASSILHRGKDSPLHF.

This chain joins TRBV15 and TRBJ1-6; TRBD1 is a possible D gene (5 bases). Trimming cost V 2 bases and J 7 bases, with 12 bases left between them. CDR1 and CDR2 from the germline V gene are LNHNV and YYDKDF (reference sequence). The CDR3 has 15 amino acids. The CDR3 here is CATSRPREGNSPLHF. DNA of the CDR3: TGTGCCACCAGCAGACCCCGGGAGGGGAATTCACCCCTCCACTTT.

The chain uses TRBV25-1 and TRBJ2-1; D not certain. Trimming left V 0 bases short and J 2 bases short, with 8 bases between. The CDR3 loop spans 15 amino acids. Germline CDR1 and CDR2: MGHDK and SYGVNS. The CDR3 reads CASSEYGLPYNEQFF. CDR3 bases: TGTGCCAGCAGTGAATATGGGTTACCCTACAATGAGCAGTTCTTC.

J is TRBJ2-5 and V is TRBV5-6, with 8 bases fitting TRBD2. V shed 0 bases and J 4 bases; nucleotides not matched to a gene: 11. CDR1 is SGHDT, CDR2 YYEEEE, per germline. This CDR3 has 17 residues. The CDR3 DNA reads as TGTGCCAGCAGCTTGGTGGGCGGGGGGTTCTTGGGAGAGACCCAGTACTTC. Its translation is CASSLVGGGFLGETQYF.

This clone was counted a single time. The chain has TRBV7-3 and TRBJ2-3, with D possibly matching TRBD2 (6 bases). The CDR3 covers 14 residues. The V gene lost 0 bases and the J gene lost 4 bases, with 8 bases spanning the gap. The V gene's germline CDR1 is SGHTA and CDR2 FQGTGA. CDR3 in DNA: TGTGCCAGCAGCTTAACCGGGGGTCCAGATACGCAGTATTTT. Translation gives CASSLTGGPDTQYF.

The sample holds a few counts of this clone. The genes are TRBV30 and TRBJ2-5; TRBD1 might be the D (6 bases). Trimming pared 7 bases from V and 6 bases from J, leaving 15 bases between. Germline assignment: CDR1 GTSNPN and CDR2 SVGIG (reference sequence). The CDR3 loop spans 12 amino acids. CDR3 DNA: TGTGCCTTCCGGGACACAATAAAGACCCAGTACTTC. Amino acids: CAFRDTIKTQYF.

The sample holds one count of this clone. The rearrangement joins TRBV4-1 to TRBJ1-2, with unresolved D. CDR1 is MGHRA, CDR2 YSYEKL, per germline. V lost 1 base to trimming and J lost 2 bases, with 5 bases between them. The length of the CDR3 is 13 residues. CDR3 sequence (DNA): TGCGCCAGCAGCCAAGGGGTCAACTATGGCTACACCTTC. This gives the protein CASSQGVNYGYTF.

DNA for the CDR3: TGTGCCAGCAGTTTCCAGAACACCGGGGAGCTGTTTTTT. Its protein is CASSFQNTGELFF. V and J are TRBV27 and TRBJ2-2; D unresolved. V lost 3 bases and J 1 base, leaving 3 bases between the germline ends. The CDR3 contains 13 residues. Germline V gene sequence: CDR1 MNHEY, CDR2 SMNVEV (reference sequence).

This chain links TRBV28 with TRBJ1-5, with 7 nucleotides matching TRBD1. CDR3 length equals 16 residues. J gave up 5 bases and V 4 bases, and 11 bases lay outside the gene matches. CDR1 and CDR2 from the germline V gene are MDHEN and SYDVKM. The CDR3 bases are TGTGCCAGCAGTTCAGACAGGGAGGATGGGCATCAGCCCCAGCATTTT. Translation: CASSSDREDGHQPQHF.

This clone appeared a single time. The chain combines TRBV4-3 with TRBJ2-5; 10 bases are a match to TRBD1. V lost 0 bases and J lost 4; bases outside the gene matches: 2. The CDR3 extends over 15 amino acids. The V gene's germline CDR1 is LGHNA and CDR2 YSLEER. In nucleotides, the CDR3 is TGCGCCAGCAGCCAAGATAGGGACAGGGGAGAGACCCAGTACTTC. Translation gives CASSQDRDRGETQYF.

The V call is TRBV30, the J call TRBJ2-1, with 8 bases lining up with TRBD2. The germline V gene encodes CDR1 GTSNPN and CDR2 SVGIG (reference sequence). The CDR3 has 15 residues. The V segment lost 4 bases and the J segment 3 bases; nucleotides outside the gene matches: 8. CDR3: CAWTPSGTSYNEQFF. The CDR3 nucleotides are TGTGCCTGGACCCCGTCCGGGACTAGCTACAATGAGCAGTTCTTC.

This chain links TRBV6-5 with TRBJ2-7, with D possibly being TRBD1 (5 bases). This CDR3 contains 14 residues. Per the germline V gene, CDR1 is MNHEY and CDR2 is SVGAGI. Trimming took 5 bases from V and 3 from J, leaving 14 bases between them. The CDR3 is CASSTEDTNYEQYF. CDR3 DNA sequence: TGTGCCAGCAGTACCGAGGACACGAACTACGAGCAGTACTTC.

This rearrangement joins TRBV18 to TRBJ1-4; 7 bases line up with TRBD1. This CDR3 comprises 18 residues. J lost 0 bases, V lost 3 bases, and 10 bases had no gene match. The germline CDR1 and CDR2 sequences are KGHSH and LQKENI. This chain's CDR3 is CASSPLGTGDATNEKLFF. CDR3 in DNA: TGTGCCAGCTCACCCCTGGGAACAGGGGATGCAACTAATGAAAAACTGTTTTTT.

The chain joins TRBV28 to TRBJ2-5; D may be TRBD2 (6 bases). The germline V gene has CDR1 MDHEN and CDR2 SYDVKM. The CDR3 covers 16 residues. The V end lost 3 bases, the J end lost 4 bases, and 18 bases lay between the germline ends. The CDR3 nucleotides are TGTGCCAGCAGTTTGCTCCTTCGCGGGGATCGAGAGACCCAGTACTTC. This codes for CASSLLLRGDRETQYF.

For the CDR3, the DNA is TGCGCCAGCAGTGAGTTAGGTACCCCAGGGCACCGTGAGCAGTTCTTC. It is translated as CASSELGTPGHREQFF. The chain combines TRBV10-1 with TRBJ2-1; a weak D match, TRBD1 (5 bases). In germline, CDR1 is WNHNN, CDR2 SYGVQD (reference sequence). Between the trimmed V and J ends, which lost 1 base and 9 bases, there was a span of 19 bases. CDR3 length: 16 residues.

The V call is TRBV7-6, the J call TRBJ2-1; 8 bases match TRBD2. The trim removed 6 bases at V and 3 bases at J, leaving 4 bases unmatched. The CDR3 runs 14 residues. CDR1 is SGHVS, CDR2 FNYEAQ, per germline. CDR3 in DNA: TGTGCCAGCAGTCCCACTAGCGGCTACAATGAGCAGTTCTTC. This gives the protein CASSPTSGYNEQFF.

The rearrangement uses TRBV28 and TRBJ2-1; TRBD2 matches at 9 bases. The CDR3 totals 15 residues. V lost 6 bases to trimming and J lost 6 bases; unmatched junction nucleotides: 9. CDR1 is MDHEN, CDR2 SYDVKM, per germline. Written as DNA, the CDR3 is TGTGCCAGCAGGCCCCGTAGCGGGAGTATCAATGAGCAGTTCTTC. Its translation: CASRPRSGSINEQFF. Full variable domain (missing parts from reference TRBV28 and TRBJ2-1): DVKVTQSSRYLVKRTGEKVFLECVQDMDHENMFWYRQDPGLGLRLIYFSYDVKMKEKGDIPEGYSVSREKKERFSLILESASTNQTSMYLCASRPRSGSINEQFFGPGTRLTVL.

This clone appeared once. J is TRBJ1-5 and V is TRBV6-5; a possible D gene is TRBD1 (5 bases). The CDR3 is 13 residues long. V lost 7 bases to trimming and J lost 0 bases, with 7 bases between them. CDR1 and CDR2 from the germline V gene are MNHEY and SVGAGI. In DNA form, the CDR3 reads TGTGCCAGCACGGGGCCTAGCAATCAGCCCCAGCATTTT. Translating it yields CASTGPSNQPQHF.

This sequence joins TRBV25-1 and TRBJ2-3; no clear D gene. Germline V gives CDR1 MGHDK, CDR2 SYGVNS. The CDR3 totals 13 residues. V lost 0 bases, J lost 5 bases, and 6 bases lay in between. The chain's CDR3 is CASSEYYRDTQYF. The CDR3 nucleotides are TGTGCCAGCAGTGAATATTACAGAGATACGCAGTATTTT.

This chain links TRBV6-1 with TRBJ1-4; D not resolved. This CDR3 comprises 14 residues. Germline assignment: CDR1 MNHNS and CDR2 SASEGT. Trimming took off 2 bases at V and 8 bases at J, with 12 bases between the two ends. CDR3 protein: CASSEYGLAEKLFF. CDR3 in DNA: TGTGCCAGCAGTGAATATGGATTAGCCGAAAAACTGTTTTTT.

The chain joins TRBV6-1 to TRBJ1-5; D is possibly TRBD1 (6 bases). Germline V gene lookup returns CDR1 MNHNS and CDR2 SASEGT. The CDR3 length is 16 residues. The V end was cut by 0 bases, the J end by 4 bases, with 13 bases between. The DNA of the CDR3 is TGTGCCAGCAGTGAAGCGAGGCAGGGGACAAATCAGCCCCAGCATTTT. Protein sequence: CASSEARQGTNQPQHF.

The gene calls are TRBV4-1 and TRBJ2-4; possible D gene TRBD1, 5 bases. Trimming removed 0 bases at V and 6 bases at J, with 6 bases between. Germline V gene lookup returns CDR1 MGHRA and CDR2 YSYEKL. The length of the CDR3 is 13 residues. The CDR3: CASSQDQGNIQYF. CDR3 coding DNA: TGCGCCAGCAGCCAAGATCAGGGAAACATTCAGTACTTC.

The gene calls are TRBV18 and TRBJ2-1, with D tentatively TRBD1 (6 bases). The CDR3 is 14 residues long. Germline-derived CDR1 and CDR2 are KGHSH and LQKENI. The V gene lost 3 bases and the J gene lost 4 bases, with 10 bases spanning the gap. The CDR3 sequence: CASSPLGQYNEQFF. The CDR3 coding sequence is TGTGCCAGCTCACCCCTTGGACAGTACAATGAGCAGTTCTTC. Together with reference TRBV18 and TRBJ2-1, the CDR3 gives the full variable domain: NAGVMQNPRHLVRRRGQEARLRCSPMKGHSHVYWYRQLPEEGLKFMVYLQKENIIDESGMPKERFSAEFPKEGPSILRIQQVVRGDSAAYFCASSPLGQYNEQFFGPGTRLTVL.

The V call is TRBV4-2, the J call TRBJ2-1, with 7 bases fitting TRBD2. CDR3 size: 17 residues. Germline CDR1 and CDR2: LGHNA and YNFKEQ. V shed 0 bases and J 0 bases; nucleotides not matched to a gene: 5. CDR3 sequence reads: CASSQDLLASSYNEQFF. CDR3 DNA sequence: TGTGCCAGCAGCCAAGACCTACTAGCGAGCTCCTACAATGAGCAGTTCTTC.

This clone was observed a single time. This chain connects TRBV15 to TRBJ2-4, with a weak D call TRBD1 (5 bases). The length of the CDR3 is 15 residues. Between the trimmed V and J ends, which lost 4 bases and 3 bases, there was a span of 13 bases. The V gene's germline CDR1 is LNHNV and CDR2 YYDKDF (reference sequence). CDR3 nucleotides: TGTGCCACCAGCAACCCGACAGAACTCAAAAACATTCAGTACTTC. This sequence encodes CATSNPTELKNIQYF. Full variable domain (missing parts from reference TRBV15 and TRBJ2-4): DAMVIQNPRYQVTQFGKPVTLSCSQTLNHNVMYWYQQKSSQAPKLLFHYYDKDFNNEADTPDNFQSRRPNTSFCFLDIRSPGLGDTAMYLCATSNPTELKNIQYFGAGTRLSVL.

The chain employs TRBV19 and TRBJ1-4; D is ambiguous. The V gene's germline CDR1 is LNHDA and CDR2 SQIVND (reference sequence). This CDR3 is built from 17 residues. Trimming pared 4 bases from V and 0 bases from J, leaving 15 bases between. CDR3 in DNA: TGTGCCAGTAGTAGGGCACACCTCCCGGCAACTAATGAAAAACTGTTTTTT. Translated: CASSRAHLPATNEKLFF. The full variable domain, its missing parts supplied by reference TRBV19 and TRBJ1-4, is DGGITQSPKYLFRKEGQNVTLSCEQNLNHDAMYWYRQDPGQGLRLIYYSQIVNDFQKGDIAEGYSVSREKKESFPLTVTSAQKNPTAFYLCASSRAHLPATNEKLFFGSGTQLSVL.

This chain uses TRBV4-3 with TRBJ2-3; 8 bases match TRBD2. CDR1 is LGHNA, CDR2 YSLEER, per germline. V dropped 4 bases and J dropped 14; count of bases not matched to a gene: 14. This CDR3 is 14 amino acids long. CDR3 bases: TGCGCCAGCAGCCCCGGGGCTAGCGGGCCCCCGTGGTATTTT. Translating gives CASSPGASGPPWYF.

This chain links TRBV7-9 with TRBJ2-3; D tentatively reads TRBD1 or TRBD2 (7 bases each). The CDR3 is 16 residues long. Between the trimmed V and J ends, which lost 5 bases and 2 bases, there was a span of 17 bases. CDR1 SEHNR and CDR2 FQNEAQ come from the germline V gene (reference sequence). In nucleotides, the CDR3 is TGTGCCAGCAGCGCGGGGGACAGCCAGTTCACAGATACGCAGTATTTT. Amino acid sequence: CASSAGDSQFTDTQYF.

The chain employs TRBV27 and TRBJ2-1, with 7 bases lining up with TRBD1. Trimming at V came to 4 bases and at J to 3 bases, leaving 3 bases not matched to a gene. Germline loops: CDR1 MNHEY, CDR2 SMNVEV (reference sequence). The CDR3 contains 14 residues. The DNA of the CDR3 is TGTGCCAGCAGTTCACGGACAGGCTACAATGAGCAGTTCTTC. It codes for CASSSRTGYNEQFF.

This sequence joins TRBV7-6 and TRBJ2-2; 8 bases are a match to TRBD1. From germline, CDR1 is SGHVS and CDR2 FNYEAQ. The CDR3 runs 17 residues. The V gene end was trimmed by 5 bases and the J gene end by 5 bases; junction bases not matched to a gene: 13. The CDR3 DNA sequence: TGTGCCAGCAGCCCCTCGTTTTACAGGGGGTTAACCGGGGAGCTGTTTTTT. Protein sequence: CASSPSFYRGLTGELFF.